The 3 T cell receptor beta chains below were found in one sample sequenced in a study of OX40 agonist ivuxolimab in advanced cancers. Generated by immunoSEQ multiplex PCR, the TCRdb table keeps only in-frame clones and is missing some. Of 20,000 or so clones in the sample, around three quarters were seen once. The material sequenced was CD4+ or CD8+ T cells sorted from blood, taken in a trial of the OX40 agonist ivuxolimab. These TCRs come from an adult with an advanced solid tumor such as melanoma, head and neck, liver or kidney cancer.

This chain joins TRBV5-4 and TRBJ1-2; possibly TRBD1 for D (6 bases). The CDR3 is made up of 17 amino acids. Trimming pared 1 base from V and 5 bases from J, leaving 21 bases between. Per germline, CDR1 SGHNT and CDR2 YYREEE (reference sequence). DNA of the CDR3: TGTGCCAGCAGCTTGTCGGGTACGGGGGGCCGAGTTTATGGCTACACCTTC. Amino acids: CASSLSGTGGRVYGYTF.

In this sample, this clone is large. The genes are TRBV28 and TRBJ2-2; possibly TRBD2 for D (5 bases). Germline-derived CDR1 and CDR2 are MDHEN and SYDVKM. Trimming shortened V by 8 bases and J by 3 bases, and 7 bases separated the two germline ends. The CDR3 sequence is 12 residues long. CDR3 in DNA: TGTGCCAGCGGGAGTGACACCGGGGAGCTGTTTTTT. Its protein is CASGSDTGELFF. The whole variable domain, filled in from reference TRBV28 and TRBJ2-2, reads DVKVTQSSRYLVKRTGEKVFLECVQDMDHENMFWYRQDPGLGLRLIYFSYDVKMKEKGDIPEGYSVSREKKERFSLILESASTNQTSMYLCASGSDTGELFFGEGSRLTVL.

There are a few counts of this clone. V is TRBV7-9 and J is TRBJ2-1, with D possibly being TRBD2 (5 bases). CDR3 length equals 12 residues. Looked up from germline, CDR1 is SEHNR and CDR2 is FQNEAQ (reference sequence). Trimming cost V 4 bases and J 9 bases, with 10 bases left between them. The DNA for the CDR3 is TGTGCCAGCAGCTCCCAAGGGAGTGAGCAGTTCTTC. Translating it yields CASSSQGSEQFF.